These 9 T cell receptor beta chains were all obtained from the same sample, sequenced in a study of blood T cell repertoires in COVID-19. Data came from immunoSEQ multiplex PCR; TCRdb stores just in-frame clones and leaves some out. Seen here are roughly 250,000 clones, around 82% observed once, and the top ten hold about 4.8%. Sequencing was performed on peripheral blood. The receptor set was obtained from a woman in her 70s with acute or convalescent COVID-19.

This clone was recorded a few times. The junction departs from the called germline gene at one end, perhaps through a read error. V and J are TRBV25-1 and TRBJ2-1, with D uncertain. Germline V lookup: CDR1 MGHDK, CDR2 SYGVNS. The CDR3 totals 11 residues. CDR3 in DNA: TGTGCCAGCAGTTCCTCCAATGAGCAGTTCTTC. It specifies CASSSSNEQFF.

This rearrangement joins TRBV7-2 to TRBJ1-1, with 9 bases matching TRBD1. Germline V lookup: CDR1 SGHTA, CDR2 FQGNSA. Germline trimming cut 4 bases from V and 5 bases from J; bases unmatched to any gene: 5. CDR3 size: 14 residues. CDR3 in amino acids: CASSSDRGWTEAFF. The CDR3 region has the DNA TGTGCCAGCAGCTCTGACAGGGGGTGGACTGAAGCTTTCTTT.

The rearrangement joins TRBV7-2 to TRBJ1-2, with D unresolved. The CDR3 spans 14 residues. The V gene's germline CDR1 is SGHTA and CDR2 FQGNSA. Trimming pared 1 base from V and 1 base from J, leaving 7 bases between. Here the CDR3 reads CASSLGLRNYGYTF. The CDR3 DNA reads TGTGCCAGCAGCTTAGGTCTCCGTAACTATGGCTACACCTTC.

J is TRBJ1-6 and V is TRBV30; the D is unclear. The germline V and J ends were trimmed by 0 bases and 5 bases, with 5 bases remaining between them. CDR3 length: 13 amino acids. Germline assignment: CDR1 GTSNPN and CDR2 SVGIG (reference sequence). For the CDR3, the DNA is TGTGCCTGGAGTGTATATGATAATTCACCCCTCCACTTT. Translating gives CAWSVYDNSPLHF.

In nucleotides, the CDR3 is TGTGCCAGCAGCTTAGCGGCAGGGGCGAGAGACATTCAGTACTTC. It yields the protein CASSLAAGARDIQYF. The rearrangement links TRBV11-2 to TRBJ2-4; the D gene is possibly TRBD1 (6 bases). The CDR3 runs 15 residues. Trimming pared 1 base from V and 8 bases from J, leaving 15 bases between. CDR1 SGHAT and CDR2 FQNNGV come from the germline V gene.

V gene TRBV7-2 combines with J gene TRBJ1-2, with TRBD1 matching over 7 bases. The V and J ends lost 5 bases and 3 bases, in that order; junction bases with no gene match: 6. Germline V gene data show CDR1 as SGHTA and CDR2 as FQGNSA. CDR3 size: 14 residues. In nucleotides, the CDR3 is TGTGCCAGCAGCCTGGGACAGCTGGACTATGGCTACACCTTC. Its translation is CASSLGQLDYGYTF.

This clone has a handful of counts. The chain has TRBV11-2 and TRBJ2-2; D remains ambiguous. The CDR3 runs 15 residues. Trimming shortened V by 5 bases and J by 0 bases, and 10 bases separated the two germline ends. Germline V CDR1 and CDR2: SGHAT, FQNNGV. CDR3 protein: CASSPLLSNTGELFF. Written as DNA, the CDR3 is TGTGCCAGCAGCCCCCTCCTTTCGAACACCGGGGAGCTGTTTTTT.

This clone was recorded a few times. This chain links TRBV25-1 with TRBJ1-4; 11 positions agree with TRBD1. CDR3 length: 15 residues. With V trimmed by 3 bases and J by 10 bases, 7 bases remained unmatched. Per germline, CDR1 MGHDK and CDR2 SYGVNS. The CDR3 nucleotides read TGTGCCAGCAGTGACCATGGACAGGGGGCAGGAAAACTGTTTTTT. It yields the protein CASSDHGQGAGKLFF.

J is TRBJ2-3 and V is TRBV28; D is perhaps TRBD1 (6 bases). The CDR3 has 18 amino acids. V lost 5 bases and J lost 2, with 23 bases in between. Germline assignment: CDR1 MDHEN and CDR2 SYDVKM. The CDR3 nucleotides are TGTGCCAGCAGTCCAACATTCTCAGGGGATAAACCCACAGATACGCAGTATTTT. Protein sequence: CASSPTFSGDKPTDTQYF.